This T cell receptor beta chain appears in the sequencing data of a study of cytomegalovirus exposure and HLA in healthy donors. A multiplex PCR was run with 60 Vbeta primers and 13 Jbeta primers. Sequencing was performed with immunoSEQ multiplex PCR; in TCRdb, only in-frame clones are kept and a portion is missing. The sample has roughly 150,000 clones; 81% are singletons. This CDR3 contains 16 residues. With 0 bases clipped from V and 5 bases from J, the junction kept 9 bases outside the gene matches. CDR1 and CDR2 (germline): SNHLY, FYNNEI. Sequences were obtained from PBMCs. The TCR was taken from a man aged 45-65 years in good health and CMV-seropositive. This chain uses TRBV2 with TRBJ2-7; 8 bases are shared with TRBD1. The CDR3 loop is CASSEAQTGASHEQYF. CDR3 in DNA: TGTGCCAGCAGTGAAGCCCAGACAGGGGCGTCCCACGAGCAGTACTTC.